Each of the 23 T cell receptor beta chains below was sequenced from the same sample in a study of radiotherapy plus CTLA-4 blockade in lung cancer. The method was immunoSEQ multiplex PCR; TCRdb's version includes in-frame clones alone and lacks a portion of them. The table records about 39,000 clones, more than 75% of them present only once. The source material was peripheral blood, sampled from a patient treated with radiotherapy plus ipilimumab. Every receptor here comes from a human donor with non-small cell lung cancer that progressed on radiotherapy plus ipilimumab.

This sequence joins TRBV5-1 and TRBJ1-2; 12 nucleotides line up with TRBD1. This CDR3 region has 16 residues. Germline lookup yields CDR1 SGHRS and CDR2 YFSETQ. V trimming: 5 bases; J trimming: 2 bases; junction bases outside the gene matches: 7. CDR3 in amino acids: CASREGQGADNYGYTF. In DNA, the CDR3 is TGCGCCAGCAGGGAGGGACAGGGGGCCGACAACTATGGCTACACCTTC.

The V gene is TRBV2, the J gene TRBJ2-4, with 13 bases that match TRBD2. Germline CDR1 and CDR2: SNHLY and FYNNEI. Unmatched junction bases numbered 9, after V lost 5 bases and J lost 11 bases. There are 15 residues in the CDR3. CDR3 protein: CASSSRTSGGPFQYF. In DNA, the CDR3 is TGTGCCAGCAGTTCCCGGACTAGCGGGGGCCCGTTTCAGTACTTC.

The chain employs TRBV6-5 and TRBJ1-3; D is ambiguous. Trimming stripped 5 bases from V and 0 bases from J, with 8 bases between. The CDR3 runs to 14 residues. Germline CDR1 and CDR2: MNHEY and SVGAGI. This CDR3 reads CASSLDNSGNTIYF. CDR3 in DNA: TGTGCCAGCAGTCTAGATAACTCTGGAAACACCATATATTTT.

The chain has TRBV2 and TRBJ1-2; 7 bases match TRBD1. CDR1 SNHLY and CDR2 FYNNEI come from the germline V gene. CDR3 length: 13 amino acids. J lost 6 bases, V lost 6 bases, and 7 bases had no gene match. The DNA of the CDR3 is TGTGCCAGCAGACCCGGGACAGCCCATGGCTACACCTTC. It encodes CASRPGTAHGYTF.

This chain connects TRBV15 to TRBJ1-3; 10 bases line up with TRBD1. V dropped 0 bases and J dropped 2; count of bases not matched to a gene: 1. The CDR3 length is 16 residues. Germline V gene sequence: CDR1 LNHNV, CDR2 YYDKDF (reference sequence). Written as DNA, the CDR3 is TGTGCCACCAGCAGAGATGGACAGGGGGCTGGAAACACCATATATTTT. Protein product: CATSRDGQGAGNTIYF.

This clone was detected a few times. The chain is built from TRBV7-9 and TRBJ1-2; D gene uncertain. Trimming left V 5 bases short and J 8 bases short, with 15 bases between. Germline V lookup: CDR1 SEHNR, CDR2 FQNEAQ (reference sequence). The CDR3 has 13 residues. The CDR3 loop is CASSQDRRRGYTF. Here the CDR3 DNA reads TGTGCCAGCAGCCAAGATAGGAGGCGAGGCTACACCTTC.

V usage is TRBV4-2 and J usage is TRBJ2-5; D gene uncertain. Trimming removed 0 bases at V and 2 bases at J, with 7 bases between. The CDR3 sequence is 14 residues long. Looked up from germline, CDR1 is LGHNA and CDR2 is YNFKEQ. The CDR3 loop reads CASSQEFMQETQYF. DNA of the CDR3: TGTGCCAGCAGCCAAGAATTCATGCAAGAGACCCAGTACTTC.

The rearrangement joins TRBV19 to TRBJ2-2; TRBD1 aligns across 9 bases. Losses at the gene ends were 6 bases for V and 1 base for J; bases not matched to a gene: 3. The CDR3 loop spans 15 amino acids. The germline gives CDR1 LNHDA, CDR2 SQIVND (reference sequence). The CDR3 region has the DNA TGTGCCAGTAGCCGGGGACAGGGGAACACCGGGGAGCTGTTTTTT. It is translated as CASSRGQGNTGELFF.

The chain links TRBV4-3 to TRBJ1-2; perhaps TRBD1 as D (5 bases). Trimming took 7 bases from V and 2 from J, leaving 11 bases between them. Germline V gene sequence: CDR1 LGHNA, CDR2 YSLEER. CDR3 length: 13 amino acids. The CDR3 region is CASKGAQNYGYTF. The DNA for the CDR3 is TGCGCCAGCAAAGGGGCCCAGAACTATGGCTACACCTTC.

Only a few counts were recorded for this clone. The rearrangement joins TRBV5-6 to TRBJ2-7; 7 nucleotides align to TRBD1. The V gene end was trimmed by 5 bases and the J gene end by 1 base; junction bases not matched to a gene: 3. Germline loops: CDR1 SGHDT, CDR2 YYEEEE. CDR3 length: 13 amino acids. CDR3 residues: CASRRDSSYEQYF. The CDR3 DNA is TGTGCCAGCAGGAGGGACAGTTCCTACGAGCAGTACTTC.

The chain has TRBV11-2 and TRBJ1-5; D unclear. The CDR3 extends over 16 amino acids. V was shortened by 0 bases and J by 6 bases, with 15 bases between the two germline ends. In germline, CDR1 is SGHAT, CDR2 FQNNGV. The CDR3 DNA sequence: TGTGCCAGCAGCTTAGATTTCCCCGGGAGTGGTCAGCCCCAGCATTTT. This sequence encodes CASSLDFPGSGQPQHF.

This clone was counted a single time. The V and J genes are TRBV21-1 and TRBJ2-3; the D call in the table, TRBD1, was not verified against the DNA. TRBV21-1 is a pseudogene segment. The CDR3 consists of 18 residues. The CDR3, as DNA: TGTGCCAGCAGCAAATCCACGCACAGGGATAGGGGCACAGATACGCAGTATTTT. Protein sequence: CASSKSTHRDRGTDTQYF.

This clone showed up just once. The J gene is TRBJ1-5, the V gene TRBV15, with TRBD1 identical over 8 bases. CDR1 and CDR2 from the germline V gene are LNHNV and YYDKDF (reference sequence). The trim removed 5 bases at V and 2 bases at J, leaving 2 bases unmatched. This CDR3 has 14 residues. In nucleotides, the CDR3 is TGTGCCACCAGCCTGGGACAGGGCAATCAGCCCCAGCATTTT. Translated, it gives CATSLGQGNQPQHF. Looking up the rest from reference TRBV15 and TRBJ1-5 gives the full variable domain: DAMVIQNPRYQVTQFGKPVTLSCSQTLNHNVMYWYQQKSSQAPKLLFHYYDKDFNNEADTPDNFQSRRPNTSFCFLDIRSPGLGDTAMYLCATSLGQGNQPQHFGDGTRLSIL.

The chain combines TRBV4-1 with TRBJ1-4, with 9 bases lining up with TRBD1. Germline V gene data show CDR1 as MGHRA and CDR2 as YSYEKL. Trimming cost V 7 bases and J 8 bases; bases outside gene matches: 14. The CDR3 has 16 amino acids. CDR3 protein: CASTSGQGSVGEKLFF. CDR3 in DNA: TGCGCCAGCACATCGGGACAGGGTAGTGTAGGAGAAAAACTGTTTTTT.

The J gene is TRBJ2-3, the V gene TRBV5-8; 10 bases line up with TRBD2. With V trimmed by 2 bases and J by 1 base, 10 bases remained unmatched. The CDR3 has 18 residues. Germline CDR1 and CDR2: SGHTS and YDEGEE. CDR3 region: CASSLSFGAGGGTDTQYF. Written as DNA, the CDR3 is TGTGCCAGCAGCTTATCCTTCGGAGCGGGGGGGGGCACAGATACGCAGTATTTT.

This clone is deemed medium-sized. The same CDR3 is also encoded by other DNA sequences in this sample. The V and J genes are TRBV9 and TRBJ1-5; 7 bases match TRBD1. Trimming took 3 bases from V and 7 from J; bases not matched to a gene: 7. The CDR3 has 14 amino acids. The germline V gene has CDR1 SGDLS and CDR2 YYNGEE. The CDR3 sequence: CASSDRDRDQPQHF. The CDR3 DNA reads as TGTGCCAGCAGCGATCGAGACAGGGACCAGCCCCAGCATTTT.

The chain is built from TRBV9 and TRBJ2-3, with 9 positions matching TRBD2. Losses at the gene ends were 3 bases for V and 1 base for J; bases not matched to a gene: 6. This CDR3 spans 16 amino acids. CDR1 and CDR2 from the germline V gene are SGDLS and YYNGEE. Here the CDR3 reads CASSGTSVGGTDTQYF. The CDR3 bases are TGTGCCAGCAGCGGGACTAGCGTTGGGGGCACAGATACGCAGTATTTT.

In this sample, this clone turned up a few times. The chain uses TRBV6-5 and TRBJ1-5, with a possible D match to TRBD1 (5 bases). V lost 4 bases, J lost 0 bases, and 13 bases lay in between. Per the germline V gene, CDR1 is MNHEY and CDR2 is SVGAGI. The CDR3 loop spans 16 amino acids. The CDR3 region has the DNA TGTGCCAGCAGTTCAGCAGGGTTTTATAGCAATCAGCCCCAGCATTTT. This codes for CASSSAGFYSNQPQHF.

CDR3 DNA sequence: TGCGCCAGCAGCGTGGGCCCCCAGGCCCGGGGGTCAGCTTTCTTT. Translating gives CASSVGPQARGSAFF. The chain links TRBV5-1 to TRBJ1-1, with TRBD1 as a possible D gene (5 bases). With 4 bases removed from V and 10 bases from J, the gap between germline ends came to 23 bases. This CDR3 has 15 amino acids. Germline CDR1 SGHRS, CDR2 YFSETQ.

The V and J genes are TRBV19 and TRBJ2-7; TRBD1 aligns across 9 bases. Trimming at V came to 7 bases and at J to 0 bases, leaving 7 bases not matched to a gene. The CDR3 has 15 amino acids. The germline CDR1 and CDR2 sequences are LNHDA and SQIVND (reference sequence). The CDR3 DNA sequence: TGTGCCAGTACCAGGACAGGGGCCTCCTCCTACGAGCAGTACTTC. Translation: CASTRTGASSYEQYF.

The chain has TRBV18 and TRBJ2-4, with 9 bases fitting TRBD1. From germline, CDR1 is KGHSH and CDR2 LQKENI. Trimming removed 1 base from V and 1 base from J; junction bases left unmatched: 14. The CDR3 is made up of 20 amino acids. CDR3 loop: CASSPQRDRGREVAKNIQYF. CDR3 coding DNA: TGTGCCAGCTCACCACAGCGCGACAGGGGGAGGGAGGTGGCCAAAAACATTCAGTACTTC. The full variable domain, in which reference TRBV18 and TRBJ2-4 provide the parts outside the CDR3, is NAGVMQNPRHLVRRRGQEARLRCSPMKGHSHVYWYRQLPEEGLKFMVYLQKENIIDESGMPKERFSAEFPKEGPSILRIQQVVRGDSAAYFCASSPQRDRGREVAKNIQYFGAGTRLSVL.

This clone was detected only a few times. The chain is built from TRBV19 and TRBJ1-2, with D uncertain. The CDR3 has 12 amino acids. Germline loops: CDR1 LNHDA, CDR2 SQIVND (reference sequence). Trimming took 7 bases from V and 4 from J, leaving 10 bases between them. The CDR3 coding sequence is TGTGCCAGTACCAACTTTATCTATGGCTACACCTTC. Its protein product is CASTNFIYGYTF. The entire variable domain, with the rest obtained from reference TRBV19 and TRBJ1-2, is as follows: DGGITQSPKYLFRKEGQNVTLSCEQNLNHDAMYWYRQDPGQGLRLIYYSQIVNDFQKGDIAEGYSVSREKKESFPLTVTSAQKNPTAFYLCASTNFIYGYTFGSGTRLTVV.

The rearrangement joins TRBV7-3 to TRBJ2-1, with TRBD2 matching 8 bases. Unmatched junction bases numbered 13, after V lost 5 bases and J lost 1 base. The germline gives CDR1 SGHTA, CDR2 FQGTGA. The CDR3 covers 18 residues. The CDR3 protein is CASSPQVGGAGSYNEQFF. CDR3 bases: TGTGCCAGCAGCCCGCAAGTCGGGGGGGCCGGGTCCTACAATGAGCAGTTCTTC.